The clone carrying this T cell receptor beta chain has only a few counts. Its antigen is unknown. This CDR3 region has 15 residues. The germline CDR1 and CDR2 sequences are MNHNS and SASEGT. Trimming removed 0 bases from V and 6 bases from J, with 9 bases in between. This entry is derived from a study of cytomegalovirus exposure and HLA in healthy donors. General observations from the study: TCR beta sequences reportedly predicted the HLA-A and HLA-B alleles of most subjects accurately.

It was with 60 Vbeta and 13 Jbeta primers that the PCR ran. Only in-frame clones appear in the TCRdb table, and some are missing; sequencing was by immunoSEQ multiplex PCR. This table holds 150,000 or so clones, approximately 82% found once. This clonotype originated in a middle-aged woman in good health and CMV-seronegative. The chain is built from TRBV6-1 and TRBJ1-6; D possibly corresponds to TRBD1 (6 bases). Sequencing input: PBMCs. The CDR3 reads CASSEAQGLNSPLHF. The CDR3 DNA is TGTGCCAGCAGTGAAGCGCAGGGGCTTAATTCACCCCTCCACTTT.